What follows are 10 T cell receptor beta chains derived from one specimen sequenced in a study of cytotoxic CD8 clonotypes in ibrutinib-treated CLL. Some clones are missing from TCRdb's copy, which holds only in-frame ones; the method was immunoSEQ multiplex PCR. The sample lists 110,000 to 150,000 clones; approximately 75% were seen once. This specimen was PBMCs, taken after 12 months of ibrutinib treatment. All receptors come from a human donor with chronic lymphocytic leukemia.

Only one count was recorded for this clone. The J gene is TRBJ2-7, the V gene TRBV2, with 9 bases matching TRBD2. In germline, CDR1 is SNHLY, CDR2 FYNNEI. Germline trimming cut 7 bases from V and 3 bases from J; bases unmatched to any gene: 10. The CDR3 is 15 amino acids. CDR3 amino acids: CASTPLASGNYEQYF. The CDR3 region has the DNA TGTGCCAGCACCCCGTTGGCTAGCGGGAACTACGAGCAGTACTTC.

The genes are TRBV27 and TRBJ2-1, with D tentatively TRBD2 (6 bases). Trimming left V 3 bases short and J 7 bases short, with 22 bases between. Per germline, CDR1 MNHEY and CDR2 SMNVEV (reference sequence). The CDR3 consists of 17 residues. The CDR3 region has the DNA TGTGCCAGCAGTTTCTGGACCGGGACTCCCCCGAGGAATGAGCAGTTCTTC. As protein: CASSFWTGTPPRNEQFF.

This chain's CDR3 is CASRPTGGYYGYTF. CDR3 bases: TGTGCCAGCAGACCTACAGGGGGATACTATGGCTACACCTTC. The V gene is TRBV7-9, the J gene TRBJ1-2; 8 bases agree with TRBD1. V dropped 6 bases and J dropped 3; count of bases not matched to a gene: 6. Germline CDR1 SEHNR, CDR2 FQNEAQ (reference sequence). The CDR3 spans 14 residues.

This chain links TRBV7-2 with TRBJ2-7; TRBD1 agrees at 9 bases. Germline trimming cut 0 bases from V and 1 base from J; bases unmatched to any gene: 1. Germline loops: CDR1 SGHTA, CDR2 FQGNSA. The CDR3 spans 15 residues. CDR3 loop: CASSLAGTGSYEQYF. The CDR3 DNA is TGTGCCAGCAGCTTAGCGGGGACAGGGTCCTACGAGCAGTACTTC.

This clone has a handful of counts. This chain's CDR3 is CASIRTLDRGDTEAFF. CDR3 coding DNA: TGTGCCAGCATTCGAACCCTGGACAGGGGGGACACTGAAGCTTTCTTT. This chain links TRBV2 with TRBJ1-1; 10 bases agree with TRBD1. CDR1 is SNHLY and CDR2 is FYNNEI in the germline V gene. The CDR3 is made up of 16 amino acids. The J segment lost 3 bases and the V segment lost 7 bases, leaving 11 bases of the junction unmatched.

This clone was seen just once. The V and J genes are TRBV7-8 and TRBJ2-1; TRBD1 aligns across 9 bases. The CDR3 consists of 15 residues. Germline V gene data show CDR1 as SGHVS and CDR2 as FQNEAQ. Trimming at V came to 5 bases and at J to 2 bases, leaving 4 bases not matched to a gene. As DNA, the CDR3 is TGTGCCAGCAGCAACCGGGACAGGGCCTACAATGAGCAGTTCTTC. Its protein product is CASSNRDRAYNEQFF. The full variable domain, in which reference TRBV7-8 and TRBJ2-1 provide the parts outside the CDR3, is GAGVSQSPRYKVAKRGQDVALRCDPISGHVSLFWYQQALGQGPEFLTYFQNEAQLDKSGLPSDRFFAERPEGSVSTLKIQRTQQEDSAVYLCASSNRDRAYNEQFFGPGTRLTVL.

The V gene is TRBV7-9, the J gene TRBJ2-7; D might be TRBD2 (5 bases). The CDR3 length is 14 residues. V dropped 5 bases and J dropped 3 bases, with 14 bases sitting between them. Germline CDR1 and CDR2: SEHNR and FQNEAQ (reference sequence). DNA of the CDR3: TGTGCCAGCAGCGAAAGCGGACCGCTCTACGAGCAGTACTTC. Protein: CASSESGPLYEQYF. Filled out from reference TRBV7-9 and TRBJ2-7, the complete variable domain reads DTGVSQNPRHKITKRGQNVTFRCDPISEHNRLYWYRQTLGQGPEFLTYFQNEAQLEKSRLLSDRFSAERPKGSFSTLEIQRTEQGDSAMYLCASSESGPLYEQYFGPGTRLTVT.

The J gene is TRBJ1-1, the V gene TRBV19, with unresolved D. V was shortened by 4 bases and J by 1 base, with 25 bases between the two germline ends. Germline V gene lookup returns CDR1 LNHDA and CDR2 SQIVND (reference sequence). The CDR3 is 19 amino acids. CDR3 bases: TGTGCCAGTAGTAACCCCCGATATGTCCTAGGAGCTTGGAACACTGAAGCTTTCTTT. Its protein is CASSNPRYVLGAWNTEAFF.

The rearrangement uses TRBV7-2 and TRBJ2-2; no reliable D call. The CDR3 is made up of 13 amino acids. The V end was cut by 4 bases, the J end by 1 base, with 4 bases between. Germline V gene data show CDR1 as SGHTA and CDR2 as FQGNSA. This CDR3 is CASSWENTGELFF. The CDR3 coding sequence is TGTGCCAGCAGCTGGGAGAACACCGGGGAGCTGTTTTTT.

The chain recombines TRBV7-2 with TRBJ1-2; D may be TRBD1 (5 bases). Trimming left V 5 bases short and J 0 bases short, with 16 bases between. Germline V CDR1 and CDR2: SGHTA, FQGNSA. This CDR3 is built from 16 residues. The CDR3 region is CASSQTGQGANYGYTF. The CDR3 DNA is TGTGCCAGCAGCCAAACTGGGCAGGGAGCTAACTATGGCTACACCTTC. Looking up the rest from reference TRBV7-2 and TRBJ1-2 gives the full variable domain: GAGVSQSPSNKVTEKGKDVELRCDPISGHTALYWYRQSLGQGLEFLIYFQGNSAPDKSGLPSDRFSAERTGGSVSTLTIQRTQQEDSAVYLCASSQTGQGANYGYTFGSGTRLTVV.